These 14 T cell receptor beta chains originate from one sample sequenced in a study of T cells in Graves' hyperthyroidism and ophthalmopathy. What was amplified from RNA transcripts were TCR beta CDR3 regions. During a first-round RT-PCR of the TCR CDR3, the HTBI primer set was used. TCRdb reprocessed the multiplex PCR reads with MiXCR, giving one entry per CDR3 protein. The sample includes 620,000 or so distinct CDR3 sequences, roughly 15% seen only once; the top ten take approximately 13%. The source material was blood. The receptors originated from a woman in her forties or fifties with Graves' ophthalmopathy.

In regard to this clonotype: One base away lies a much larger clone, so this may be a sequencing read error. The chain has TRBV24-1 and TRBJ2-7, with a tentative D call TRBD1 (6 bases). CDR3 length: 15 residues. CDR1 KGHDR and CDR2 SFDVKD come from the germline V gene. CDR3 DNA: TGTGCCACCGGTGACTCTCAGGGGCGGCTGCGCGAGCAGTACTTC. Encoded protein: CATGDSQGRLREQYF.

Ten or more counts support this clonotype. The J gene is TRBJ2-7, the V gene TRBV12-3 or TRBV12-4; tentative D call: TRBD2 (6 bases). V lost 5 bases and J 5 bases, leaving 19 bases between the germline ends. This CDR3 spans 15 amino acids. CDR3 nucleotides: TGTGCCAGCAGTCCCCCGGGGGTTCGAGTCCACGAGCAGTACTTC. Translation gives CASSPPGVRVHEQYF.

This clonotype was seen only a few times. This chain connects TRBV5-1 to TRBJ2-1; the D gene could be TRBD1 or TRBD2 (5 bases each). In germline, CDR1 is SGHRS, CDR2 YFSETQ. The germline V and J ends were trimmed by 1 base and 8 bases, with 10 bases remaining between them. The CDR3 length is 13 residues. The CDR3, as DNA: TGCGCCAGCAGCTTGAGGGACGCCCATGAGCAGTTCTTC. Its protein product is CASSLRDAHEQFF.

This clonotype was found many times. The rearrangement links TRBV11-3 to TRBJ2-1, with 9 positions matching TRBD1. J was trimmed by 5 bases and V by 5 bases; bases with no gene match: 7. CDR1 and CDR2 (germline): SGHNT, YENEEA. This CDR3 spans 15 amino acids. CDR3 region: CASSPRDRVDNEQFF. The DNA of the CDR3 is TGTGCCAGCAGCCCCCGGGACAGGGTGGACAATGAGCAGTTCTTC.

The chain uses TRBV11-2 and TRBJ2-4; 9 bases are shared with TRBD1. Looked up from germline, CDR1 is SGHAT and CDR2 is FQNNGV. This CDR3 is built from 18 residues. With V trimmed by 2 bases and J by 2 bases, 10 bases remained unmatched. The chain's CDR3 is CASSLIYGTGPSKNIQYF. CDR3 sequence (DNA): TGTGCCAGCAGCTTAATATATGGGACAGGGCCCTCCAAAAACATTCAGTACTTC.

This clonotype came up many times. The chain is built from TRBV29-1 and TRBJ2-7; weak D call: TRBD1 (6 bases). Trimming removed 4 bases at V and 3 bases at J, with 13 bases between. CDR3 length: 13 amino acids. The V gene's germline CDR1 is SQVTM and CDR2 ANQGSEA. The DNA of the CDR3 is TGCAGCGTTGTACCAGGGGAAAACTACGAGCAGTACTTC. Translated: CSVVPGENYEQYF.

This clonotype was observed many times. The chain links TRBV7-2 to TRBJ1-2; D perhaps matches TRBD1 (5 bases). This CDR3 has 13 amino acids. V was shortened by 5 bases and J by 2 bases, with 9 bases between the two germline ends. The germline V gene encodes CDR1 SGHTA and CDR2 FQGNSA. CDR3 DNA: TGTGCCAGCAGCAGCCGGGACAACTATGGCTACACCTTC. Translated: CASSSRDNYGYTF.

Worth noting for this clonotype: This sequence may be a read error, since a much larger clone differs from it by one base. The rearrangement uses TRBV2 and TRBJ2-1; D may be TRBD1 (6 bases). CDR3 size: 14 residues. The germline V and J ends were trimmed by 7 bases and 7 bases, with 17 bases remaining between them. The germline V gene has CDR1 SNHLY and CDR2 FYNNEI. CDR3 amino acids: CASINWGHANEQFF. The CDR3 DNA reads TGTGCCAGCATCAATTGGGGACACGCTAATGAGCAGTTCTTC. Full variable domain (missing parts from reference TRBV2 and TRBJ2-1): EPEVTQTPSHQVTQMGQEVILRCVPISNHLYFYWYRQILGQKVEFLVSFYNNEISEKSEIFDDQFSVERPDGSNFTLKIRSTKLEDSAMYFCASINWGHANEQFFGPGTRLTVL.

This clonotype was recorded at least ten times. The chain recombines TRBV2 with TRBJ2-7; D is unresolved. The CDR3 sequence is 11 residues long. V lost 3 bases to trimming and J lost 5 bases, with 5 bases between them. CDR1 is SNHLY, CDR2 FYNNEI, per germline. DNA of the CDR3: TGTGCCAGCAGTGATGATCACGAGCAGTACTTC. Translation: CASSDDHEQYF. The full variable domain, rest sourced from reference TRBV2 and TRBJ2-7, is EPEVTQTPSHQVTQMGQEVILRCVPISNHLYFYWYRQILGQKVEFLVSFYNNEISEKSEIFDDQFSVERPDGSNFTLKIRSTKLEDSAMYFCASSDDHEQYFGPGTRLTVT.

The rearrangement uses TRBV28 and TRBJ2-4; 10 positions agree with TRBD2. This CDR3 spans 17 amino acids. The germline V gene has CDR1 MDHEN and CDR2 SYDVKM. Losses at the gene ends were 5 bases for V and 2 bases for J; bases not matched to a gene: 9. The CDR3 protein is CASSSSASGRTKNIQYF. The CDR3 DNA reads as TGTGCCAGCAGTAGTAGCGCTAGCGGGAGAACCAAAAACATTCAGTACTTC.

This clonotype was observed many times. The J gene is TRBJ2-3, the V gene TRBV27; 9 bases align to TRBD2. Germline CDR1 and CDR2: MNHEY and SMNVEV (reference sequence). This CDR3 is 16 amino acids long. V was pared by 6 bases and J by 4 bases, with 11 bases of the junction left unmatched. As DNA, the CDR3 is TGTGCCAGCAGCCTGGGAGGCGGGAGGGCCCCAGATACGCAGTATTTT. This codes for CASSLGGGRAPDTQYF.

In its sample, this clonotype was seen many times. The genes are TRBV10-3 and TRBJ1-5; D is unresolved. V was cut by 2 bases and J by 4 bases, with 12 bases left in between. The CDR3 extends over 15 amino acids. The germline CDR1 and CDR2 sequences are ENHRY and SYGVKD. The CDR3, as DNA: TGTGCCATCAGTGAGACAGCAAATGGTAATCAGCCCCAGCATTTT. Translation gives CAISETANGNQPQHF.

The chain recombines TRBV6-2 or TRBV6-3 with TRBJ1-5; no clear D. Trimming removed 8 bases at V and 0 bases at J, with 8 bases between. The CDR3 is 13 amino acids. CDR1 MNHEY and CDR2 SVGEGT come from the germline V gene. The DNA of the CDR3 is TGTGCCAGCGTTAGTTATAGCAATCAGCCCCAGCATTTT. Protein sequence: CASVSYSNQPQHF.

This clonotype was found many times. This rearrangement joins TRBV28 to TRBJ2-7; the match to TRBD2 covers 8 bases. CDR1 and CDR2 from the germline V gene are MDHEN and SYDVKM. The CDR3 runs to 15 residues. J lost 0 bases, V lost 6 bases, and 7 bases had no gene match. Written as DNA, the CDR3 is TGTGCCAGCAGCCGCAGCGGGGGCAGCTCCTACGAGCAGTACTTC. Protein: CASSRSGGSSYEQYF.